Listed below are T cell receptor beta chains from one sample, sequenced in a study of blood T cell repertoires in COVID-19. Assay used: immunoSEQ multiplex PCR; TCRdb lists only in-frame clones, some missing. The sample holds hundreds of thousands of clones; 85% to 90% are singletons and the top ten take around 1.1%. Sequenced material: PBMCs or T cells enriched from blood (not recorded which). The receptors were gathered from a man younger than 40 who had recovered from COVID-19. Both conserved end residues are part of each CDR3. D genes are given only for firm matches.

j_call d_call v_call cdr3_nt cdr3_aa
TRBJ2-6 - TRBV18 TGTGCCAGCTCACTAGGACTCCCTGGGGCCAACGTCCTGACTTTC CASSLGLPGANVLTF
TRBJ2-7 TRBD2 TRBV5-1 TGCGCCAGCAGCTCAAACGGACTAGCGGGGACCTACGAGCAGTACTTC CASSSNGLAGTYEQYF
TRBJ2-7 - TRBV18 TGTGCCAGCTCACCAATACAGGGATCCGTCGAGCAGTACTTC CASSPIQGSVEQYF
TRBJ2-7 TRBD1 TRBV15 TGTGCCACCAGCCGACAGGGGAGCTCCTACGAGCAGTACTTC CATSRQGSSYEQYF
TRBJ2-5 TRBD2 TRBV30 TGTGCCTGGACGGAGCTAGCGGGAGGCCAAGAGACCCAGTACTTC CAWTELAGGQETQYF
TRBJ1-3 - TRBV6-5 TGTGCCAGCAGCCGGTCCACCTCTGGAAACACCATATATTTT CASSRSTSGNTIYF
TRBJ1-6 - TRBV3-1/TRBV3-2 TGTGCCAGCAGCCCCCGCCAGGGTTCCTATAATTCACCCCTCCACTTT CASSPRQGSYNSPLHF
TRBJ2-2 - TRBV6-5 TGTGCCAGCAAGGCAGGGAACACCGGGGAGCTGTTTTTT CASKAGNTGELFF
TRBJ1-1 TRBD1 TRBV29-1 TGCAGCGTTGAAGGACAGGGAGGCACTGAAGCTTTCTTT CSVEGQGGTEAFF
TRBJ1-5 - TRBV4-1 TGCGCCAGCAGCCAACTCTACAGCCTCAATCAGCCCCAGCATTTT CASSQLYSLNQPQHF